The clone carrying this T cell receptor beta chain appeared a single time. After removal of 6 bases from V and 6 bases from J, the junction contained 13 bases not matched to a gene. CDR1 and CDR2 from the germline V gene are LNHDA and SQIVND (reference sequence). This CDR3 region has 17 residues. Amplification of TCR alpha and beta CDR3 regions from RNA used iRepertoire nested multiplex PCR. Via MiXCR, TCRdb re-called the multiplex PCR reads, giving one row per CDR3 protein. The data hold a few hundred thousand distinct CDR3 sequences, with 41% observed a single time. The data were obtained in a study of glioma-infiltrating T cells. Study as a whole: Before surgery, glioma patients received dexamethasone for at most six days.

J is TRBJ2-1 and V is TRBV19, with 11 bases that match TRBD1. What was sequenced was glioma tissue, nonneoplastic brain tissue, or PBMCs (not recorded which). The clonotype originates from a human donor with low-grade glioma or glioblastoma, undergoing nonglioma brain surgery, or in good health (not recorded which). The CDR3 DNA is TGTGCCAGTAGGAAAAGGACAGGGGGCTCTATCGGCAATGAGCAGTTCTTC. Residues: CASRKRTGGSIGNEQFF. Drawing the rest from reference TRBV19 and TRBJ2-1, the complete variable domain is DGGITQSPKYLFRKEGQNVTLSCEQNLNHDAMYWYRQDPGQGLRLIYYSQIVNDFQKGDIAEGYSVSREKKESFPLTVTSAQKNPTAFYLCASRKRTGGSIGNEQFFGPGTRLTVL.